The sequence of this TCR beta chain was determined in a study of OX40 agonist ivuxolimab in advanced cancers. The method was immunoSEQ multiplex PCR; TCRdb's version includes in-frame clones alone and lacks a portion of them. Among tens of thousands of clones, 70% to 90% were seen once, and the ten largest hold around 2%. Germline V gene lookup returns CDR1 MGHDK and CDR2 SYGVNS. V lost 4 bases and J lost 8; bases outside the gene matches: 4. The CDR3 contains 13 residues. The clonotype comes from an adult with an advanced solid tumor such as melanoma, head and neck, liver or kidney cancer. The specimen comprised CD4+ or CD8+ T cells sorted from blood, sampled in a trial of the OX40 agonist ivuxolimab. The V and J genes are TRBV25-1 and TRBJ1-2, with TRBD1 identical over 10 bases. This chain's CDR3 is CASSGGQGWGYTF. CDR3 nucleotides: TGTGCCAGCAGTGGGGGACAGGGGTGGGGCTACACCTTC.